Listed here is a single T cell receptor (beta chain). Its antigen is not known. The CDR3 is 15 amino acids. The data were taken from a study of shared clonotypes between healthy human individuals. Looking at the study overall: Each donor's CD4 naive and CD4 memory cells filled three plates apiece, CD8 naive two, and CD8 memory one.

Here immunoSEQ multiplex PCR was the method, and the copy in TCRdb shows in-frame clones only, minus some. The top ten hold 1.4% to 1.5% of the sample, which has 950,000 to 1,100,000 clones, roughly 80% seen once. Study-wide results and limits: A generally larger estimated richness was seen in naive subsets than in memory subsets.

The receptor was derived from a man younger than 30 in good health. The chain combines TRBV21-1 with TRBJ1-1. TRBV21-1 is termed a pseudogene. The specimen sequenced was memory CD4+ T cells sorted from blood. The sample's subset: CD45RA-negative fraction. The CDR3 DNA reads as TGTGCCAGCAGCAAAGTCGAGGGTTGGAACACTGAAGCTTTCTTT. Translated, it gives CASSKVEGWNTEAFF.